These 29 T cell receptor beta chains were sequenced from one sample in a study of T cells in localized non-small cell lung cancer. Produced via immunoSEQ multiplex PCR; TCRdb's table is partial and in-frame only. The sample records approximately 52,000 clones, approximately 90% being singletons. Source: peripheral blood, taken before any cancer treatment. These receptors were taken from an older male donor with stage III squamous cell lung carcinoma.

In the case of this clone: The DNA is omitted, as the CDR3 cannot be located on it reliably, and the CDR3 follows TCRdb's listing. The chain joins TRBV6-5 to TRBJ1-4; the table calls TRBD1, which could not be checked here. The V gene's germline CDR1 is MNHEY and CDR2 SVGAGI. The CDR3 length is 15 residues, termini included. The CDR3 spells CASSSSTGGNEKLFF.

The CDR3 DNA reads as TGTGCCAGCAGTGAGACAGGTTCACCCGGCGAGCAGTACTTC. Its translation: CASSETGSPGEQYF. V usage is TRBV6-1 and J usage is TRBJ2-7; D possibly corresponds to TRBD1 (6 bases). Trimming removed 3 bases from V and 6 bases from J, with 15 bases in between. CDR3 size: 14 residues. Looked up from germline, CDR1 is MNHNS and CDR2 is SASEGT.

DNA for the CDR3: TGCAGCTTGGGACTCCGCGAGACCCAGTACTTC. It encodes CSLGLRETQYF. This chain joins TRBV29-1 and TRBJ2-5; possible D gene TRBD2, 6 bases. CDR1 is SQVTM and CDR2 is ANQGSEA in the germline V gene. V was trimmed by 8 bases and J by 5 bases, leaving 12 bases between them. This CDR3 comprises 11 residues.

The chain recombines TRBV30 with TRBJ1-4; TRBD1 might be the D (6 bases). Deletions cut 2 bases from V and 10 bases from J, with 20 bases between. Germline V lookup: CDR1 GTSNPN, CDR2 SVGIG (reference sequence). The CDR3 has 15 residues. In DNA form, the CDR3 reads TGTGCCTGGAGTCCTATCGGGAGGGGGGACGCAAAACTGTTTTTT. Translating gives CAWSPIGRGDAKLFF. Drawing the rest from reference TRBV30 and TRBJ1-4, the complete variable domain is SQTIHQWPATLVQPVGSPLSLECTVEGTSNPNLYWYRQAAGRGLQLLFYSVGIGQISSEVPQNLSASRPQDRQFILSSKKLLLSDSGFYLCAWSPIGRGDAKLFFGSGTQLSVL.

This clone was picked up a small number of times. The chain recombines TRBV19 with TRBJ1-1; D ambiguous. The ends were cut back, 3 bases at V and 2 bases at J, with 10 bases in the middle. CDR1 LNHDA and CDR2 SQIVND come from the germline V gene (reference sequence). The CDR3 length is 14 residues. The CDR3 nucleotides read TGTGCCAGTAGTATTGGGTTCCTTAACACTGAAGCTTTCTTT. Protein: CASSIGFLNTEAFF.

The genes are TRBV29-1 and TRBJ2-7; D is uncertain. V lost 1 base to trimming and J lost 8 bases, with 15 bases between them. From germline, CDR1 is SQVTM and CDR2 ANQGSEA. The CDR3 extends over 13 amino acids. DNA for the CDR3: TGCAGCGTTGAAGTGACGGCCGATGAGAAGCAGTACTTC. Translating gives CSVEVTADEKQYF.

This chain uses TRBV6-6 with TRBJ1-1; maybe TRBD1 (6 bases). V lost 2 bases and J lost 0, with 13 bases in between. The CDR3 totals 16 residues. In germline, CDR1 is MNHNY, CDR2 SVGAGI (reference sequence). The CDR3 DNA follows: TGTGCCAGCAGTTACGGCCGGGGGCGGGTGAACACTGAAGCTTTCTTT. It specifies CASSYGRGRVNTEAFF.

The V call is TRBV6-5, the J call TRBJ1-6, with D possibly TRBD1 on 5 matching bases. Germline CDR1 and CDR2: MNHEY and SVGAGI. Between the trimmed V and J ends, which lost 6 bases and 7 bases, there was a span of 7 bases. This CDR3 contains 12 residues. This CDR3 reads CASRGVNSPLHF. As DNA, the CDR3 is TGTGCCAGCAGGGGGGTGAATTCACCCCTCCACTTT.

CDR3 sequence reads: CASSPSTGNTIYF. Here the CDR3 DNA reads TGCGCCAGCAGCCCTTCGACAGGAAACACCATATATTTT. The chain employs TRBV5-1 and TRBJ1-3; no definite D call. The CDR3 extends over 13 amino acids. Germline loops: CDR1 SGHRS, CDR2 YFSETQ. Trimming left V 4 bases short and J 4 bases short, with 9 bases between.

This chain uses TRBV27 with TRBJ1-1; D not certain. CDR3 length equals 13 residues. Germline values: CDR1 MNHEY, CDR2 SMNVEV (reference sequence). V lost 4 bases, J lost 0 bases, and 6 bases lay in between. CDR3 DNA: TGTGCCAGCAGTTGGGGTTTGAACACTGAAGCTTTCTTT. It translates to CASSWGLNTEAFF.

The chain carries TRBV9 and TRBJ1-2; D gene uncertain. The CDR3 totals 15 residues. V was shortened by 3 bases and J by 6 bases, with 18 bases between the two germline ends. Per germline, CDR1 SGDLS and CDR2 YYNGEE. The CDR3 coding sequence is TGTGCCAGCAGCGCCCCCAGAGAACGGATCCATGGCTACACCTTC. Protein product: CASSAPRERIHGYTF.

The chain has TRBV29-1 and TRBJ1-3, with a tentative D call TRBD1 (5 bases). The CDR3 is made up of 13 amino acids. Germline V gene sequence: CDR1 SQVTM, CDR2 ANQGSEA. The V end lost 5 bases, the J end lost 4 bases, and 12 bases lay between the germline ends. CDR3 amino acids: CSVSDTRGNTIYF. The CDR3 coding sequence is TGCAGCGTTTCGGACACAAGAGGAAACACCATATATTTT.

The rearrangement joins TRBV9 to TRBJ2-1; D is uncertain. Trimming took off 4 bases at V and 0 bases at J, with 11 bases between the two ends. This CDR3 comprises 15 residues. Germline-derived CDR1 and CDR2 are SGDLS and YYNGEE. CDR3 residues: CASSTTTSSYNEQFF. The DNA for the CDR3 is TGTGCCAGCAGCACGACCACCAGCTCCTACAATGAGCAGTTCTTC.

The chain recombines TRBV9 with TRBJ2-7; 9 bases line up with TRBD1. The CDR3 covers 15 residues. V lost 4 bases and J lost 3; bases outside the gene matches: 8. Germline CDR1 is SGDLS and CDR2 is YYNGEE. The CDR3 protein is CASSPGTGYLYEQYF. The CDR3 DNA is TGTGCCAGCAGCCCCGGGACAGGGTATCTCTACGAGCAGTACTTC. The whole variable domain, filled in from reference TRBV9 and TRBJ2-7, reads DSGVTQTPKHLITATGQRVTLRCSPRSGDLSVYWYQQSLDQGLQFLIQYYNGEERAKGNILERFSAQQFPDLHSELNLSSLELGDSALYFCASSPGTGYLYEQYFGPGTRLTVT.

The DNA for the CDR3 is TGTGCCAGCAGTGTTCAACCTACCGGGACAAACCCGCGGGGCTACACCTTC. This translates into CASSVQPTGTNPRGYTF. The rearrangement links TRBV6-1 to TRBJ1-2; D possibly corresponds to TRBD1 (6 bases). The CDR3 spans 17 residues. The germline CDR1 and CDR2 sequences are MNHNS and SASEGT. V was cut by 4 bases and J by 8 bases, with 26 bases left in between.

This clone was detected a few times. The V gene is TRBV7-9, the J gene TRBJ2-7; 11 nucleotides agree with TRBD1. From germline, CDR1 is SEHNR and CDR2 FQNEAQ (reference sequence). The trim removed 3 bases at V and 2 bases at J, leaving 3 bases unmatched. This CDR3 has 15 amino acids. The DNA for the CDR3 is TGTGCCAGCAGCTTGGAGGGACAGGGGGCCTACGAGCAGTACTTC. Encoded protein: CASSLEGQGAYEQYF.

The chain recombines TRBV9 with TRBJ2-7; D gene ambiguous. CDR1 and CDR2 from the germline V gene are SGDLS and YYNGEE. The CDR3 has 12 residues. V was clipped by 7 bases and J by 5 bases, with 13 bases between them. The CDR3 nucleotides are TGTGCCAGCTCGTCCCGCCGGGACGAGCAGTACTTC. This translates into CASSSRRDEQYF.

The V and J genes are TRBV6-1 and TRBJ2-1, with 9 bases that match TRBD2. The junction had 12 bases not matched to a gene; V was cut back by 6 bases and J by 9 bases. CDR1 is MNHNS, CDR2 SASEGT, per germline. The CDR3 is 15 residues long. The CDR3 coding sequence is TGTGCCAGCAGATTTAGCGGGAGTAGGGAGAGTGAGCAGTTCTTC. Translating gives CASRFSGSRESEQFF.

The chain employs TRBV7-8 and TRBJ2-7; unclear D gene. CDR3 length equals 15 residues. Germline assignment: CDR1 SGHVS and CDR2 FQNEAQ. Trimming took 1 base from V and 2 from J, leaving 12 bases between them. The CDR3 loop is CASSLVPGSAYEQYF. CDR3 nucleotides: TGTGCCAGCAGCTTAGTCCCCGGCTCCGCCTACGAGCAGTACTTC. Looking up the rest from reference TRBV7-8 and TRBJ2-7 gives the full variable domain: GAGVSQSPRYKVAKRGQDVALRCDPISGHVSLFWYQQALGQGPEFLTYFQNEAQLDKSGLPSDRFFAERPEGSVSTLKIQRTQQEDSAVYLCASSLVPGSAYEQYFGPGTRLTVT.

The rearrangement links TRBV6-5 to TRBJ1-1; 8 positions match TRBD1. Germline V gives CDR1 MNHEY, CDR2 SVGAGI. This CDR3 is 12 amino acids long. The trim removed 6 bases at V and 11 bases at J, leaving 8 bases unmatched. This CDR3 reads CASSTTGVQAFF. In nucleotides, the CDR3 is TGTGCCAGCAGCACGACAGGGGTACAGGCTTTCTTT.

The chain employs TRBV27 and TRBJ1-6, with 8 bases lining up with TRBD1. The CDR3 is made up of 16 amino acids. Germline CDR1 MNHEY, CDR2 SMNVEV (reference sequence). The V and J ends lost 2 bases and 9 bases, in that order; junction bases with no gene match: 9. The CDR3 coding sequence is TGTGCCAGCAGTTTAGAGGCCCCAGGGGGCCTTTCACCCCTCCACTTT. Amino acids: CASSLEAPGGLSPLHF.

This clone occurred once. V is TRBV4-1 and J is TRBJ2-7; D might be TRBD2 (5 bases). Germline V gives CDR1 MGHRA, CDR2 YSYEKL. CDR3 length: 16 amino acids. The ends were cut back, 5 bases at V and 2 bases at J, with 19 bases in the middle. Here the CDR3 reads CASSSLLGSGTYEQYF. CDR3 nucleotide sequence: TGCGCCAGCAGCTCCCTGCTAGGATCGGGAACCTACGAGCAGTACTTC.

The chain couples TRBV7-2 to TRBJ2-7; no clear D. Germline CDR1 SGHTA, CDR2 FQGNSA. CDR3 size: 15 residues. V was cut by 5 bases and J by 2 bases, with 16 bases left in between. CDR3 DNA sequence: TGTGCCAGCAGCCGAGACTTGACTTCAACCTACGAGCAGTACTTC. Translated: CASSRDLTSTYEQYF. The full variable domain, its missing parts supplied by reference TRBV7-2 and TRBJ2-7, is GAGVSQSPSNKVTEKGKDVELRCDPISGHTALYWYRQSLGQGLEFLIYFQGNSAPDKSGLPSDRFSAERTGGSVSTLTIQRTQQEDSAVYLCASSRDLTSTYEQYFGPGTRLTVT.

V and J are TRBV4-3 and TRBJ2-7; the D is unclear. V lost 4 bases and J 2 bases, leaving 9 bases between the germline ends. There are 13 residues in the CDR3. Germline V gene lookup returns CDR1 LGHNA and CDR2 YSLEER. The CDR3 DNA reads as TGCGCCAGCAGCCCGTACCTAGCCTACGAGCAGTACTTC. It encodes CASSPYLAYEQYF.

The J gene is TRBJ2-7, the V gene TRBV5-1; D gene unclear. Germline-derived CDR1 and CDR2 are SGHRS and YFSETQ. The V end lost 5 bases, the J end lost 3 bases, and 18 bases lay between the germline ends. The CDR3 covers 15 residues. CDR3 loop: CASRDTRTISYEQYF. For the CDR3, the DNA is TGCGCCAGCAGAGACACAAGGACGATCAGCTACGAGCAGTACTTC.

The rearrangement uses TRBV20-1 and TRBJ2-3, with a weak D call TRBD2 (5 bases). In germline, CDR1 is DFQATT, CDR2 SNEGSKA (reference sequence). Between the trimmed V and J ends, which lost 2 bases and 6 bases, there was a span of 6 bases. The CDR3 is made up of 11 amino acids. The CDR3 region is CSARTGDTQYF. The CDR3 DNA follows: TGCAGTGCTAGAACGGGGGATACGCAGTATTTT.

The chain couples TRBV18 to TRBJ1-2; D ambiguous. V gave up 9 bases and J gave up 7 bases, with 18 bases separating them. CDR1 is KGHSH and CDR2 is LQKENI in the germline V gene. The CDR3 consists of 13 residues. The CDR3 sequence is CASHTTGGLGYTF. In nucleotides, the CDR3 is TGTGCCAGTCATACCACGGGCGGGCTTGGCTACACCTTC.

J is TRBJ2-1 and V is TRBV5-4, with D possibly TRBD2 on 6 matching bases. The ends were cut back, 0 bases at V and 4 bases at J, with 14 bases in the middle. Germline lookup yields CDR1 SGHNT and CDR2 YYREEE (reference sequence). The CDR3 is made up of 16 amino acids. CDR3 sequence: CASSLAGSGGYNEQFF. The CDR3 nucleotides are TGTGCCAGCAGCTTGGCAGGTAGCGGAGGGTACAATGAGCAGTTCTTC.

The chain couples TRBV12-2 to TRBJ2-1. TRBV12-2 is tagged as a pseudogene. This CDR3 is 14 amino acids long. CDR3 coding DNA: TGTGCAAGTCGCTTAGCCTTCCGTGTGGATGAGCAGTTCTTC. Translating it yields CASRLAFRVDEQFF.